Reported below is one TCR beta chain. The data originate from a study of spatial heterogeneity in lung cancer. Study-level information: Detected sequences consistently included more beta-chain ones than alpha-chain ones.

Time point noted: sample taken at primary tumor resection. Researchers sequenced whole RNA taken from tumor, nontumor lung or frozen PBMC without sorting. Donors were about 70 untreated early-stage non-small cell lung cancer patients. TCRdb analysed the 5' RACE reads with MiXCR anew, one entry per CDR3 protein. The profile shows around 92,000 distinct CDR3 sequences, less than 15% of them singletons. This CDR3 has 15 residues. CDR1 is SGHTA, CDR2 FQGNSA, per germline. The V gene lost 5 bases and the J gene lost 6 bases, with 18 bases spanning the gap. This rearrangement joins TRBV7-2 to TRBJ2-3; tentative D call: TRBD2 (7 bases). The receptor's source is a male donor with early-stage non-small cell lung cancer. The starting material was PBMCs, obtained at surgery. In nucleotides, the CDR3 is TGTGCCAGCAGCCCCCGTGGTGGCGGGGGCGATACGCAGTATTTT. This sequence encodes CASSPRGGGGDTQYF.